Listed here are 20 T cell receptor beta chains from one sample, sequenced in a study of blood T cell repertoires in COVID-19. TCRdb keeps only in-frame clones here, not all; method: immunoSEQ multiplex PCR. The repertoire includes fewer than 100,000 clones, 70% to 80% of them detected once, and 24% sits in the top ten. Input material: peripheral blood. The receptors here all came from a human donor in a cohort sampled during active COVID-19.

This chain joins TRBV4-2 and TRBJ2-3; TRBD2 matches at 7 bases. The CDR3 extends over 20 amino acids. V was pared by 0 bases and J by 2 bases, with 17 bases of the junction left unmatched. Germline CDR1 and CDR2: LGHNA and YNFKEQ. This CDR3 reads CASSQDKFGAGVGFTDTQYF. The DNA for the CDR3 is TGTGCCAGCAGCCAAGATAAATTTGGGGCGGGAGTTGGTTTCACAGATACGCAGTATTTT.

The chain couples TRBV4-3 to TRBJ2-2; tentatively, D is TRBD1 (5 bases). Trimming took 0 bases from V and 6 from J, leaving 14 bases between them. The germline V gene encodes CDR1 LGHNA and CDR2 YSLEER. The CDR3 extends over 16 amino acids. CDR3 sequence: CASSQEVGHLSGELFF. The CDR3 region has the DNA TGCGCCAGCAGCCAAGAAGTCGGACACCTCTCCGGGGAGCTGTTTTTT.

For the CDR3, the DNA is TGTGCCAGCAGCTTGGACAGGGGGCTCGACACCGGGGAGCTGTTTTTT. The encoded protein is CASSLDRGLDTGELFF. The V and J genes are TRBV5-6 and TRBJ2-2; TRBD1 aligns across 9 bases. J lost 3 bases, V lost 0 bases, and 3 bases had no gene match. Germline CDR1 is SGHDT and CDR2 is YYEEEE. This CDR3 spans 16 amino acids.

The V call is TRBV3-1 (or the pseudogene TRBV3-2), the J call TRBJ2-1; 7 bases agree with TRBD2. From germline, CDR1 is LGHDT and CDR2 YNNKEL (reference sequence). Losses at the gene ends were 3 bases for V and 0 bases for J; bases not matched to a gene: 14. CDR3 size: 19 residues. CDR3 sequence (DNA): TGTGCCAGCAGCCACGACTTGGGGGGAGGGCGTTCCTCCTACAATGAGCAGTTCTTC. Its translation is CASSHDLGGGRSSYNEQFF.

V and J are TRBV12-3 or TRBV12-4 and TRBJ2-5; 7 bases match TRBD1. The CDR3 length is 11 residues. J gave up 8 bases and V 5 bases, and 2 bases lay outside the gene matches. The CDR3 spells CASSPGGTQYF. The CDR3 DNA reads as TGTGCCAGCAGTCCAGGGGGTACCCAGTACTTC.

The rearrangement joins TRBV3-1 (or the pseudogene TRBV3-2) to TRBJ2-7; D is possibly TRBD2 (7 bases). The V end lost 6 bases, the J end lost 3 bases, and 18 bases lay between the germline ends. Germline assignment: CDR1 LGHDT and CDR2 YNNKEL (reference sequence). The CDR3 is 15 amino acids. This chain's CDR3 is CASSARGEGDYEQYF. The CDR3 DNA follows: TGTGCCAGCAGTGCAAGAGGGGAGGGGGACTACGAGCAGTACTTC.

The chain is built from TRBV19 and TRBJ1-5, with a weak D call TRBD1 (5 bases). Germline V gene sequence: CDR1 LNHDA, CDR2 SQIVND (reference sequence). This CDR3 has 15 residues. The V and J ends lost 5 bases and 4 bases respectively, with 15 bases between them. CDR3 residues: CASSPIDSLNQPQHF. The CDR3 DNA is TGTGCCAGTAGTCCTATTGACAGCCTTAATCAGCCCCAGCATTTT.

The rearrangement links TRBV3-1 (or the pseudogene TRBV3-2) to TRBJ2-3, with 7 bases matching TRBD2. This CDR3 contains 17 residues. The germline V gene has CDR1 LGHDT and CDR2 YNNKEL (reference sequence). Trimming at V came to 4 bases and at J to 0 bases, leaving 10 bases not matched to a gene. CDR3 DNA: TGTGCCAGCAGCCCCAACTTCGGTAGCGGGAGCACAGATACGCAGTATTTT. It translates to CASSPNFGSGSTDTQYF.

The V call is TRBV7-3, the J call TRBJ2-1; 7 nucleotides align to TRBD1. The germline gives CDR1 SGHTA, CDR2 FQGTGA. The CDR3 sequence is 11 residues long. With V trimmed by 4 bases and J by 15 bases, 6 bases remained unmatched. The CDR3: CASSSRDRLFF. CDR3 bases: TGTGCCAGCAGCTCCCGGGACAGATTGTTCTTC.

The chain couples TRBV7-9 to TRBJ2-1; 7 bases agree with TRBD2. There are 12 residues in the CDR3. J was trimmed by 4 bases and V by 11 bases; bases with no gene match: 5. CDR1 and CDR2 from the germline V gene are SEHNR and FQNEAQ (reference sequence). Written as DNA, the CDR3 is TGTGCCGCCGGGGGAGGGTACAATGAGCAGTTCTTC. It codes for CAAGGGYNEQFF.

This clone turned up a few times. J is TRBJ2-1 and V is TRBV28, with D unclear. The germline V gene encodes CDR1 MDHEN and CDR2 SYDVKM. The CDR3 contains 13 residues. V lost 8 bases, J lost 4 bases, and 12 bases lay in between. The CDR3 DNA reads TGTGCCAGCCGTAGAATCCTTTACAATGAGCAGTTCTTC. Residues: CASRRILYNEQFF.

The chain has TRBV7-8 and TRBJ1-3; 8 nucleotides line up with TRBD1. The germline V gene has CDR1 SGHVS and CDR2 FQNEAQ. This CDR3 contains 15 residues. V lost 4 bases and J lost 8; bases outside the gene matches: 10. The CDR3 is CASSSQGLQGDTIYF. As DNA, the CDR3 is TGTGCCAGCAGCTCTCAAGGCCTACAGGGGGACACCATATATTTT.

The chain combines TRBV5-4 with TRBJ1-3, with a possible D match to TRBD1 (5 bases). The germline V gene encodes CDR1 SGHNT and CDR2 YYREEE (reference sequence). CDR3 length: 15 amino acids. The V gene lost 4 bases and the J gene lost 4 bases, with 15 bases spanning the gap. The CDR3 here is CASSRQEQGGNTIYF. CDR3 in DNA: TGTGCCAGCAGCCGCCAGGAGCAGGGAGGAAACACCATATATTTT.

V is TRBV3-1 (or the pseudogene TRBV3-2) and J is TRBJ1-2, with D unresolved. The CDR3 totals 11 residues. Trimming shortened V by 4 bases and J by 2 bases, and 2 bases separated the two germline ends. CDR1 and CDR2 from the germline V gene are LGHDT and YNNKEL (reference sequence). CDR3 in amino acids: CASSLNYGYTF. The CDR3 DNA reads as TGTGCCAGCAGCCTAAACTATGGCTACACCTTC.

The chain links TRBV3-1 (or the pseudogene TRBV3-2) to TRBJ2-7; D may be TRBD2 (6 bases). Between the trimmed V and J ends, which lost 0 bases and 6 bases, there was a span of 24 bases. The CDR3 is 18 residues long. CDR1 and CDR2 (germline): LGHDT, YNNKEL (reference sequence). CDR3 sequence: CASSQDGGTGLPPSEQYF. The DNA of the CDR3 is TGTGCCAGCAGCCAAGATGGGGGAACAGGACTACCCCCGAGCGAGCAGTACTTC.

This clone has a single count. CDR3 amino acids: CAIKLAGSRGTGELFF. DNA for the CDR3: TGTGCCATCAAATTAGCGGGAAGCCGAGGTACCGGGGAGCTGTTTTTT. The chain carries TRBV10-3 and TRBJ2-2; 8 nucleotides line up with TRBD2. The CDR3 spans 16 residues. The trim removed 7 bases at V and 5 bases at J, leaving 12 bases unmatched. Germline V gives CDR1 ENHRY, CDR2 SYGVKD.

The chain carries TRBV7-9 and TRBJ1-4; TRBD1 aligns across 10 bases. In germline, CDR1 is SEHNR, CDR2 FQNEAQ (reference sequence). CDR3 length: 15 residues. The ends lost 4 bases at V and 8 bases at J; junction bases unmatched: 7. The CDR3 DNA reads as TGTGCCAGCAGCTCCGGGACAGGGGTCTCGGAAAAACTGTTTTTT. It specifies CASSSGTGVSEKLFF.

The gene calls are TRBV24-1 and TRBJ2-6; D is possibly TRBD2 (6 bases). CDR1 is KGHDR, CDR2 SFDVKD, per germline. The V end was cut by 7 bases, the J end by 4 bases, with 13 bases between. The CDR3 has 15 residues. The CDR3 region is CATRHRESGANVLTF. The CDR3 DNA reads as TGTGCCACCAGGCACCGGGAGTCCGGGGCCAACGTCCTGACTTTC.

This rearrangement joins TRBV6-4 to TRBJ2-1; TRBD2 agrees at 13 bases. CDR1 is MRHNA and CDR2 is SNTAGT in the germline V gene. The length of the CDR3 is 17 residues. V trimming: 6 bases; J trimming: 3 bases; junction bases outside the gene matches: 8. In nucleotides, the CDR3 is TGTGCCAGCAGCGCTACCGGGACTAGCGGGGACTACAATGAGCAGTTCTTC. Protein: CASSATGTSGDYNEQFF.

The J gene is TRBJ1-5, the V gene TRBV7-9; D gene unclear. The ends were cut back, 1 base at V and 3 bases at J, with 7 bases in the middle. The CDR3 runs to 14 residues. Germline-derived CDR1 and CDR2 are SEHNR and FQNEAQ (reference sequence). CDR3 in amino acids: CASSLGQFNQPQHF. DNA of the CDR3: TGTGCCAGCAGCTTAGGCCAGTTCAATCAGCCCCAGCATTTT.